This T cell receptor beta chain stems from a study of molecular identifiers for immune sequencing clone quantification. This clonotype was found many times. MiXCR, run by TCRdb on the PCR reads, gives a single entry per CDR3 protein. Of about 54,000 distinct CDR3 sequences in the sample, 25% were seen once. The V end lost 4 bases, the J end lost 11 bases, and 18 bases lay between the germline ends. CDR1 is SQVTM, CDR2 ANQGSEA, per germline. The CDR3 totals 13 residues. The sequence came from a human donor in good health. Some libraries in this study had Jurkat cell RNA spiked in. The V and J genes are TRBV29-1 and TRBJ2-1, with D perhaps being TRBD1 or TRBD2 (5 bases each). The sample consisted of naive CD8+ T cells from blood, with Jurkat cell RNA spiked in. This sample's subset: FACS-sorted CD8+CD4-CCR7+CD45RA+ naive T cells. The CDR3 loop is CSVVGADGTKQFF. DNA of the CDR3: TGCAGCGTTGTGGGTGCGGACGGGACCAAGCAGTTCTTC.